This T cell receptor (beta chain) was retrieved from a study of patients and donors after allogeneic stem cell transplantation. MiXCR, applied by TCRdb to the RT-PCR reads, yields one record per CDR3 protein. Among hundreds of thousands of distinct CDR3 sequences listed, around 15% were seen once. Germline V gives CDR1 SGHTA, CDR2 FQGNSA. The CDR3 contains 14 residues. The V end was cut by 3 bases, the J end by 1 base, with 9 bases between. The source material was blood, either unsorted or a sorted T cell fraction (not recorded which). The origin of this receptor is a human donor who was either an allogeneic HSCT recipient or a stem cell or donor lymphocyte infusion donor (not recorded which). It is not recorded whose cells these are; they may come from a transplant donor. The chain combines TRBV7-2 with TRBJ1-1; D remains ambiguous. The CDR3 sequence: CASSFDIRNTEAFF. The CDR3 coding sequence is TGTGCCAGCAGCTTCGACATCCGGAACACTGAAGCTTTCTTT. Full variable domain (missing parts from reference TRBV7-2 and TRBJ1-1): GAGVSQSPSNKVTEKGKDVELRCDPISGHTALYWYRQSLGQGLEFLIYFQGNSAPDKSGLPSDRFSAERTGGSVSTLTIQRTQQEDSAVYLCASSFDIRNTEAFFGQGTRLTVV.